This TCR beta chain was sequenced during a study of OX40 agonist ivuxolimab in advanced cancers. Points from the study as a whole: Which antigen the expanded peripheral T cells recognized is unknown.

The CDR3 contains 15 residues. J was trimmed by 3 bases and V by 5 bases; bases with no gene match: 4. The germline V gene has CDR1 SGHTA and CDR2 FQGTGA. This clone has a single count. What it binds is unknown. The assay was immunoSEQ multiplex PCR, and TCRdb's table has in-frame clones only and misses some. Of about 73,000 clones in the sample, about 86% were seen once. This sample comprised CD4+ or CD8+ T cells sorted from blood, obtained in a trial of the OX40 agonist ivuxolimab. This chain connects TRBV7-3 to TRBJ2-1; 10 nucleotides agree with TRBD2. This TCR was recovered from an adult with an advanced solid tumor such as melanoma, head and neck, liver or kidney cancer. The DNA for the CDR3 is TGTGCCAGCAGCCTAGCGGGAGTAAACTACAATGAGCAGTTCTTC. Translating it yields CASSLAGVNYNEQFF. Combining the CDR3 with reference TRBV7-3 and TRBJ2-1 gives the whole variable domain GAGVSQTPSNKVTEKGKYVELRCDPISGHTALYWYRQSLGQGPEFLIYFQGTGAADDSGLPNDRFFAVRPEGSVSTLKIQRTERGDSAVYLCASSLAGVNYNEQFFGPGTRLTVL.